A selection of T cell receptor beta chains follows, all from one sample in a study of cytomegalovirus exposure and HLA in healthy donors. The data were produced by immunoSEQ multiplex PCR, yet TCRdb's version contains in-frame clones alone and is incomplete. Among about 160,000 clones listed, 80% to 85% were seen once. Source material: PBMCs. The receptor source for this set is a boy younger than 10 in good health and CMV-seronegative. The CDR3 runs from the conserved cysteine through the conserved F or W. Each record gives: D gene, J gene, clone size, V gene, CDR3 protein, CDR3 DNA. D genes are given only for firm matches. Clone size is shown for a subset of rows, as once, few, many or a class of expanded clone.

>-|TRBJ1-2|-|TRBV4-3
CASSQDQGGSYPYGYTF
TGCGCCAGCAGCCAAGATCAAGGCGGTTCATATCCATATGGCTACACCTTC
>-|TRBJ2-5|-|TRBV19
CASSRQVRETQYF
TGTGCCAGTAGTAGACAGGTCAGAGAGACCCAGTACTTC
>TRBD2|TRBJ2-3|-|TRBV5-4
CASSLPLADTDTQYF
TGTGCCAGCAGCTTGCCGCTAGCGGACACAGATACGCAGTATTTT
>TRBD1|TRBJ2-3|-|TRBV4-3
CASSQLGQSTDTQYF
TGCGCCAGCAGCCAACTGGGACAGAGCACAGATACGCAGTATTTT
>-|TRBJ2-4|once|TRBV5-6
CASSNRLLAKNIQYF
TGTGCCAGCAGCAACAGGCTGCTAGCCAAAAACATTCAGTACTTC
>-|TRBJ2-3|-|TRBV30
CAWSEIGGSTDTQYF
TGTGCCTGGAGCGAGATAGGGGGTAGCACAGATACGCAGTATTTT
>-|TRBJ2-3|-|TRBV13
CASSLGLGGTDTQYF
TGTGCCAGCAGCTTAGGCCTCGGGGGAACAGATACGCAGTATTTT
>-|TRBJ1-1|-|TRBV2
CASSKQGGTEAFF
TGTGCCAGCAGCAAACAGGGTGGTACTGAAGCTTTCTTT
>-|TRBJ1-1|few|TRBV21-1
CAAGRTEAFF
TGTGCCGCTGGGAGGACTGAAGCTTTCTTT
>TRBD1|TRBJ2-2|-|TRBV7-6
CASSGQGYTGELFF
TGTGCCAGCAGCGGACAGGGTTACACCGGGGAGCTGTTTTTT
>-|TRBJ2-1|-|TRBV6-5
CATANPGYNEQFF
TGTGCCACAGCGAACCCTGGCTACAATGAGCAGTTCTTC
>-|TRBJ2-1|-|TRBV5-6
CASSLNTGSYNEQFF
TGTGCCAGCAGCTTGAATACAGGGTCCTACAATGAGCAGTTCTTC
>TRBD2|TRBJ2-3|-|TRBV2
CASMEQTSGGDTQYF
TGTGCCAGCATGGAGCAGACTAGCGGGGGGGATACGCAGTATTTT
>-|TRBJ1-5|-|TRBV27
CASRVTSFQPQHF
TGTGCCAGCAGAGTGACTTCCTTTCAGCCCCAGCATTTT
>-|TRBJ2-1|-|TRBV7-5
CAGGHGKFF
TGTGCCGGGGGACACGGGAAGTTCTTC
>-|TRBJ2-7|-|TRBV19
CASSANRVGEQYF
TGTGCCAGTAGTGCTAACAGGGTAGGAGAGCAGTACTTC
>-|TRBJ2-3|-|TRBV7-2
CASRHTRKGPDTQYF
TGTGCCAGCAGGCATACCCGGAAGGGGCCAGATACGCAGTATTTT
>TRBD1|TRBJ2-7|-|TRBV7-8
CASSLATVTQGVLPYEQYF
TGTGCCAGCAGCTTAGCGACAGTTACCCAGGGGGTGTTACCCTACGAGCAGTACTTC
>TRBD1|TRBJ1-2|-|TRBV14
CASSQRGQGIGYTF
TGTGCCAGCAGCCAAAGAGGACAGGGGATTGGCTACACCTTC
>-|TRBJ1-5|-|TRBV27
CASSLGGEGQPQHF
TGTGCCAGCAGTTTGGGGGGGGAAGGTCAGCCCCAGCATTTT
>-|TRBJ1-3|-|TRBV7-2
CASSLNAGFGNTIYF
TGTGCCAGCAGCTTAAATGCGGGGTTTGGAAACACCATATATTTT
>-|TRBJ1-1|-|TRBV6-6
CASSYSMQRDGEAFF
TGTGCCAGCAGTTACTCGATGCAGAGGGATGGTGAAGCTTTCTTT
>-|TRBJ1-2|-|TRBV28
CASSSVTAIYYGYTF
TGTGCCAGCAGTTCAGTGACAGCAATATACTATGGCTACACCTTC
>TRBD1|TRBJ2-1|-|TRBV30
CASRTGGPYNEQFF
TGTGCCTCCCGGACAGGGGGACCCTACAATGAGCAGTTCTTC
>-|TRBJ2-1|once|TRBV27
CASSFQYGEQFF
TGTGCCAGCAGTTTCCAATACGGTGAGCAGTTCTTC
>TRBD2|TRBJ2-1|-|TRBV5-1
CASRQGLAWNEQFF
TGCGCCAGCAGACAGGGACTAGCATGGAATGAGCAGTTCTTC